This T cell receptor beta chain was observed in a study of blood T cell repertoires in COVID-19. The overall study: Whether acute or convalescent, the COVID-19 samples came from the United States, Italy and Spain.

Generated by immunoSEQ multiplex PCR, the TCRdb table keeps only in-frame clones and is missing some. The repertoire consists of about 350,000 clones, with around nine tenths occurring once and the leading ten covering just under 4%. Germline-derived CDR1 and CDR2 are KGHSH and LQKENI. The CDR3 runs 14 residues. V was cut by 4 bases and J by 4 bases, with 11 bases left in between. This clone is a singleton in its sample. Sequenced: peripheral blood. The genes are TRBV18 and TRBJ1-5; possibly TRBD1 for D (5 bases). The receptor was isolated from a woman aged 60-75 years with COVID-19, enrolled during active disease. DNA for the CDR3: TGTGCCAGCTCACAGGGGCCAGGGAATCAGCCCCAGCATTTT. The encoded protein is CASSQGPGNQPQHF.